These T cell receptor beta chains were read from a single sample in a study of blood T cell repertoires in COVID-19. TCRdb's copy holds only in-frame clones and misses some; the assay was immunoSEQ multiplex PCR. The sample shows under 250,000 clones, around 88% of them seen only once. Sequencing was carried out using peripheral blood. All receptors come from a woman in her forties or fifties with acute or convalescent COVID-19. Each CDR3 is given with its conserved first and last residue. Each record gives: J gene, clone size, D gene, V gene, CDR3 protein, CDR3 DNA. D genes are given only for firm matches. Expanded clones get a size class; other rows say once, few or many, or leave the size out.

TRBJ2-3,-,-,TRBV24-1,CATSGSGTITDTQYF,TGTGCCACCAGTGGATCCGGAACTATCACAGATACGCAGTATTTT
TRBJ2-1,-,TRBD2,TRBV19,CASSIDRAGGANNEQFF,TGTGCCAGTAGTATAGACCGAGCGGGAGGGGCAAACAATGAGCAGTTCTTC
TRBJ1-1,-,-,TRBV11-3,CASSLRENTEAFF,TGTGCCAGCAGCTTACGAGAAAACACTGAAGCTTTCTTT
TRBJ2-7,-,TRBD2,TRBV10-1,CASSLAGDYEQYF,TGCGCCAGCAGTCTAGCGGGAGACTACGAGCAGTACTTC
TRBJ1-5,-,TRBD1,TRBV24-1,CATSDRDSGYQPQHF,TGTGCCACCAGTGATCGGGACAGTGGGTATCAGCCCCAGCATTTT
TRBJ2-5,-,-,TRBV2,CANSDNQETQYF,TGTGCCAACTCGGACAATCAAGAGACCCAGTACTTC
TRBJ2-4,once,TRBD2,TRBV11-2,CASSLLAGAAKNIQYF,TGTGCCAGCAGCTTATTGGCGGGAGCGGCCAAAAACATTCAGTACTTC
TRBJ2-1,-,TRBD2,TRBV2,CASRGTSGSREQFF,TGTGCCAGCAGGGGGACTAGCGGGAGTCGTGAGCAGTTCTTC
TRBJ2-3,once,TRBD2,TRBV28,CASSLSRLMRGRIGDTQYF,TGTGCCAGCAGTTTATCCCGACTTATGCGCGGGAGGATTGGAGATACGCAGTATTTT
TRBJ2-5,-,-,TRBV9,CASSASGKVERQETQYF,TGTGCCAGCAGCGCCTCGGGTAAGGTGGAAAGACAAGAGACCCAGTACTTC
TRBJ2-3,-,-,TRBV7-6,CASSPGGGSRGTDTQYF,TGTGCCAGCAGCCCTGGGGGCGGGAGTCGAGGCACAGATACGCAGTATTTT
TRBJ2-3,-,-,TRBV20-1,CSARDRSGDTQYF,TGCAGTGCTCGTGACCGATCGGGAGATACGCAGTATTTT
TRBJ2-1,-,-,TRBV11-3,CASSLSPTVNEQFF,TGTGCCAGCAGCTTATCTCCAACAGTCAATGAGCAGTTCTTC
TRBJ2-7,-,TRBD1,TRBV7-2,CASSPGTGGAYEQYF,TGTGCCAGCAGCCCCGGGACAGGGGGCGCGTACGAGCAGTACTTC
TRBJ2-2,-,-,TRBV24-1,CATSVLDHGELFF,TGTGCCACCAGTGTCCTAGACCACGGGGAGCTGTTTTTT
TRBJ2-7,-,-,TRBV6-5,CASSAGTRGSYEQYF,TGTGCCAGCAGCGCCGGGACCCGGGGGTCCTACGAGCAGTACTTC
TRBJ2-1,-,TRBD2,TRBV11-1,CASSLEASGRWDEQFF,TGTGCCAGCAGCTTAGAGGCTAGCGGGAGGTGGGATGAGCAGTTCTTC
TRBJ2-2,-,TRBD1,TRBV10-3,CAIGQGMPNTGELFF,TGTGCCATTGGACAGGGGATGCCTAACACCGGGGAGCTGTTTTTT
TRBJ2-7,-,-,TRBV20-1,CSARVVYEQYF,TGCAGTGCCCGAGTAGTGTACGAGCAGTACTTC
TRBJ1-1,once,-,TRBV5-1,CASSPGGQGSGAFF,TGCGCCAGCAGCCCCGGTGGTCAGGGGAGTGGAGCTTTCTTT
TRBJ2-1,-,-,TRBV27,CASSPMMVPEVVSYNEQFF,TGTGCCAGCAGTCCCATGATGGTTCCCGAGGTTGTGTCCTACAATGAGCAGTTCTTC
TRBJ2-7,-,TRBD1,TRBV5-6,CASSPGTGGNYEQYF,TGTGCCAGCAGCCCCGGGACAGGGGGAAACTACGAGCAGTACTTC
TRBJ1-1,few,-,TRBV18,CASSPDSLRLNTEAFF,TGTGCCAGCTCACCAGACAGCTTGAGGCTGAACACTGAAGCTTTCTTT
TRBJ2-7,-,TRBD1,TRBV5-1,CASSRGQGAPYEQYF,TGCGCCAGCAGCCGAGGACAGGGGGCTCCCTACGAGCAGTACTTC
TRBJ2-1,-,-,TRBV6-2/TRBV6-3,CASSYSGAASSYNEQFF,TGTGCCAGCAGTTACTCTGGGGCGGCGAGCTCCTACAATGAGCAGTTCTTC
TRBJ2-2,-,TRBD2,TRBV6-5,CASTGLAGGGELFF,TGTGCCAGCACCGGACTAGCGGGAGGCGGGGAGCTGTTTTTT
TRBJ1-1,few,-,TRBV30,CAWTLNFEAFF,TGTGCCTGGACACTGAACTTCGAAGCTTTCTTT
TRBJ2-7,-,TRBD2,TRBV14,CASSQDASGIYEQYF,TGTGCCAGCAGCCAAGATGCTAGCGGGATATACGAGCAGTACTTC
TRBJ2-7,-,TRBD1,TRBV2,CASSEIGQGADEQYF,TGTGCCAGCAGTGAGATAGGACAGGGGGCGGACGAGCAGTACTTC
TRBJ2-7,once,TRBD1,TRBV27,CASRPWDSSYEQYF,TGTGCCAGCAGGCCCTGGGACAGCTCCTACGAGCAGTACTTC
TRBJ2-1,-,TRBD1,TRBV11-3,CASSLGTGYNEQFF,TGTGCCAGCAGCTTAGGGACAGGGTACAATGAGCAGTTCTTC
TRBJ2-7,-,-,TRBV19,CASSIGARGSYEQYF,TGTGCCAGTAGTATAGGGGCCAGGGGCTCCTACGAGCAGTACTTC
TRBJ1-1,-,-,TRBV2,CASSEKQGNTEAFF,TGTGCCAGCAGTGAAAAACAGGGAAACACTGAAGCTTTCTTT
TRBJ1-4,-,-,TRBV19,CASSVEGVGEKLFF,TGTGCCAGTAGCGTCGAGGGTGTCGGAGAAAAACTGTTTTTT
TRBJ1-1,-,-,TRBV5-4,CASSWDTNTEAFF,TGTGCCAGCAGCTGGGACACGAACACTGAAGCTTTCTTT
TRBJ2-1,few,TRBD1,TRBV3-1/TRBV3-2,CASSRTGTGGLDEQFF,TGTGCCAGCAGCCGCACCGGGACAGGGGGACTCGATGAGCAGTTCTTC
TRBJ1-6,-,-,TRBV7-9,CASQTANSPLHF,TGTGCCAGTCAGACAGCTAATTCACCCCTCCACTTT
TRBJ2-7,-,-,TRBV11-2,CASSSGDRTYEQYF,TGTGCCAGCAGCAGCGGGGACAGGACCTACGAGCAGTACTTC
TRBJ2-3,-,TRBD2,TRBV27,CASSPRTSGKDTQYF,TGTGCCAGCAGTCCCCGGACTAGCGGGAAAGATACGCAGTATTTT
TRBJ2-5,-,-,TRBV19,CASSSASAPRGTQYF,TGTGCCAGTAGTTCGGCTAGCGCCCCTCGAGGGACCCAGTACTTC